The 20 T cell receptor beta chains listed next were all sequenced from one sample in a study of radiotherapy plus CTLA-4 blockade in lung cancer (dated by TCRdb to the late 2010s). To prepare the library, the immunoSEQ multiplex PCR assay was applied. In its TCRdb copy, this immuneACCESS table keeps in-frame sequences only and misses some clones. Where compared with another copy, unresolved V genes explain less than half of these, and the others have no known cause. The sample table shows 30,000 to 40,000 clones, and around 70% are seen once. The ten largest clones add up to roughly 13% of the sample. The sample in question was peripheral blood, obtained from a patient treated with radiotherapy plus ipilimumab. These receptors were taken from a human donor with non-small cell lung cancer that progressed on radiotherapy plus ipilimumab.

This chain uses TRBV4-1 with TRBJ2-1; possibly TRBD1 or TRBD2 for D (6 bases each). CDR1 is MGHRA, CDR2 YSYEKL, per germline. The CDR3 covers 15 residues. V gave up 4 bases and J gave up 5 bases, with 15 bases separating them. CDR3 protein: CASSPREGGNNEQFF. CDR3 coding DNA: TGCGCCAGCAGCCCCCGAGAGGGGGGCAACAATGAGCAGTTCTTC.

This clone is a singleton in its sample. The rearrangement uses TRBV7-2 and TRBJ1-3; 9 positions match TRBD1. The CDR3 contains 14 residues. Trimming cost V 5 bases and J 2 bases; bases outside gene matches: 1. Looked up from germline, CDR1 is SGHTA and CDR2 is FQGNSA. Here the CDR3 DNA reads TGTGCCAGCAGCCGGACAGGGGCTGGAAACACCATATATTTT. This sequence encodes CASSRTGAGNTIYF.

This sequence joins TRBV7-3 and TRBJ1-1; D not certain. CDR3 length: 13 amino acids. Deletions cut 1 base from V and 1 base from J, with 4 bases between. Per the germline V gene, CDR1 is SGHTA and CDR2 is FQGTGA. As DNA, the CDR3 is TGTGCCAGCAGCTTAAACGGGAACACTGAAGCTTTCTTT. Translating gives CASSLNGNTEAFF.

The chain recombines TRBV4-3 with TRBJ2-1, with D uncertain. The V end lost 2 bases, the J end lost 9 bases, and 17 bases lay between the germline ends. CDR1 is LGHNA and CDR2 is YSLEER in the germline V gene. This CDR3 region has 15 residues. The CDR3 sequence is CASSQNPASLLEQFF. The CDR3 DNA sequence: TGCGCCAGCAGCCAAAACCCAGCTAGTCTTCTTGAGCAGTTCTTC.

J is TRBJ2-1 and V is TRBV11-3; D is unclear. The germline CDR1 and CDR2 sequences are SGHNT and YENEEA. This CDR3 is 14 amino acids long. V lost 3 bases and J lost 4, with 10 bases in between. Here the CDR3 reads CASSFPGSYNEQFF. The CDR3 bases are TGTGCCAGCAGCTTTCCCGGGTCATACAATGAGCAGTTCTTC.

V usage is TRBV4-1 and J usage is TRBJ2-1, with 8 bases fitting TRBD1. The CDR3 extends over 16 amino acids. The V and J ends lost 4 bases and 9 bases, in that order; junction bases with no gene match: 14. Germline-derived CDR1 and CDR2 are MGHRA and YSYEKL. The CDR3 region is CASSPVLGQGWGEQFF. CDR3 nucleotide sequence: TGCGCCAGCAGCCCCGTGCTAGGACAGGGATGGGGTGAGCAGTTCTTC.

The V and J genes are TRBV7-2 and TRBJ1-4; no reliable D call. CDR1 and CDR2 from the germline V gene are SGHTA and FQGNSA. There are 14 residues in the CDR3. Between the trimmed V and J ends, which lost 0 bases and 6 bases, there was a span of 8 bases. Written as DNA, the CDR3 is TGTGCCAGCAGCTTAGCAGGGTGGGATGAAAAACTGTTTTTT. It is translated as CASSLAGWDEKLFF. Together with reference TRBV7-2 and TRBJ1-4, the CDR3 gives the full variable domain: GAGVSQSPSNKVTEKGKDVELRCDPISGHTALYWYRQSLGQGLEFLIYFQGNSAPDKSGLPSDRFSAERTGGSVSTLTIQRTQQEDSAVYLCASSLAGWDEKLFFGSGTQLSVL.

This chain links TRBV5-6 with TRBJ2-7; 9 positions match TRBD1. This CDR3 is 15 amino acids long. V dropped 0 bases and J dropped 6; count of bases not matched to a gene: 7. Germline V gene data show CDR1 as SGHDT and CDR2 as YYEEEE. The CDR3 sequence is CASSLVGQGLLEQYF. DNA for the CDR3: TGTGCCAGCAGCTTGGTGGGACAGGGACTGCTCGAGCAGTACTTC.

The V and J genes are TRBV19 and TRBJ1-1, with no clear D. The CDR3 sequence is 14 residues long. In germline, CDR1 is LNHDA, CDR2 SQIVND (reference sequence). With 3 bases removed from V and 0 bases from J, the gap between germline ends came to 8 bases. This chain's CDR3 is CASSITGLNTEAFF. The CDR3 nucleotides are TGTGCCAGTAGTATTACGGGATTGAACACTGAAGCTTTCTTT.

The chain is built from TRBV7-2 and TRBJ1-2; tentatively, D is TRBD1 (6 bases). With 2 bases removed from V and 1 base from J, the gap between germline ends came to 11 bases. The CDR3 has 15 amino acids. Germline assignment: CDR1 SGHTA and CDR2 FQGNSA. This chain's CDR3 is CASSLRGPRNYGYTF. CDR3 DNA: TGTGCCAGCAGCTTACGGGGGCCCCGTAACTATGGCTACACCTTC.

This clone was seen a handful of times. CDR3 in DNA: TGTGCCAGCAGTGAATGGGGGACCACACGGTATGGCTACACCTTC. Translating gives CASSEWGTTRYGYTF. The chain is built from TRBV2 and TRBJ1-2; a possible D gene is TRBD1 (5 bases). Deletions cut 2 bases from V and 5 bases from J, with 15 bases between. The CDR3 has 15 amino acids. Germline CDR1 SNHLY, CDR2 FYNNEI.

The chain employs TRBV27 and TRBJ2-2; perhaps TRBD2 as D (6 bases). The V end lost 9 bases, the J end lost 1 base, and 18 bases lay between the germline ends. The CDR3 length is 16 residues. Per the germline V gene, CDR1 is MNHEY and CDR2 is SMNVEV (reference sequence). The CDR3 spells CASLEGGQGNTGELFF. CDR3 DNA: TGTGCCAGTCTCGAGGGAGGCCAGGGGAACACCGGGGAGCTGTTTTTT.

The chain recombines TRBV28 with TRBJ2-7, with 10 nucleotides matching TRBD1. V was pared by 3 bases and J by 3 bases, with 5 bases of the junction left unmatched. The CDR3 contains 15 residues. Germline CDR1 is MDHEN and CDR2 is SYDVKM. CDR3 nucleotide sequence: TGTGCCAGCAGTTTGCCCCGGGACAGGGGCTACGAGCAGTACTTC. Its protein is CASSLPRDRGYEQYF.

The chain uses TRBV7-9 and TRBJ2-1, with 8 bases fitting TRBD1. Germline CDR1 and CDR2: SEHNR and FQNEAQ (reference sequence). The CDR3 has 16 amino acids. V was pared by 3 bases and J by 5 bases, with 9 bases of the junction left unmatched. The CDR3 region is CASSFGGRGLDNEQFF. DNA for the CDR3: TGTGCCAGCAGCTTTGGAGGCAGGGGGCTCGACAATGAGCAGTTCTTC.

V is TRBV27 and J is TRBJ1-2, with 10 nucleotides matching TRBD1. Trimming removed 7 bases from V and 4 bases from J; junction bases left unmatched: 9. CDR1 and CDR2 from the germline V gene are MNHEY and SMNVEV (reference sequence). This CDR3 contains 15 residues. In nucleotides, the CDR3 is TGTGCCAGCACCCCGGGACAGGGGCTTCTCTATGGCTACACCTTC. Its translation is CASTPGQGLLYGYTF.

This clone was seen more than once but under ten times. The rearrangement uses TRBV10-3 and TRBJ2-2; 11 bases are shared with TRBD2. The CDR3 is 17 residues long. CDR1 and CDR2 (germline): ENHRY, SYGVKD. V lost 4 bases, J lost 5 bases, and 9 bases stayed unmatched. For the CDR3, the DNA is TGTGCCATCAGTGTGGGTAGCGGGAGGGTAGGGACCGGGGAGCTGTTTTTT. It encodes CAISVGSGRVGTGELFF.

This chain uses TRBV9 with TRBJ2-1; perhaps D is TRBD1 or TRBD2 (5 bases each). Per germline, CDR1 SGDLS and CDR2 YYNGEE. V lost 4 bases and J 2 bases, leaving 13 bases between the germline ends. There are 15 residues in the CDR3. The CDR3 loop reads CASSPGTVTYNEQFF. The CDR3 DNA follows: TGTGCCAGCAGCCCCGGGACCGTTACCTACAATGAGCAGTTCTTC. Full variable domain (missing parts from reference TRBV9 and TRBJ2-1): DSGVTQTPKHLITATGQRVTLRCSPRSGDLSVYWYQQSLDQGLQFLIQYYNGEERAKGNILERFSAQQFPDLHSELNLSSLELGDSALYFCASSPGTVTYNEQFFGPGTRLTVL.

This clone was seen more than once but under ten times. This sequence joins TRBV10-2 and TRBJ2-2, with 8 bases matching TRBD2. Germline CDR1 is WSHSY and CDR2 is SAAADI. V dropped 6 bases and J dropped 2; count of bases not matched to a gene: 20. The CDR3 extends over 20 amino acids. CDR3 protein: CASSPRRGLELWANTGELFF. CDR3 bases: TGCGCCAGCAGCCCGAGGCGGGGACTAGAGTTGTGGGCAAACACCGGGGAGCTGTTTTTT.

Relative to its sample, this clone is medium-sized. The rearrangement links TRBV6-5 to TRBJ1-4; D ambiguous. The length of the CDR3 is 12 residues. Trimming left V 8 bases short and J 5 bases short, with 9 bases between. Per the germline V gene, CDR1 is MNHEY and CDR2 is SVGAGI. The CDR3 region has the DNA TGTGCCAGCGGGAGAGGAAATGAAAAACTGTTTTTT. This sequence encodes CASGRGNEKLFF.

This rearrangement joins TRBV9 to TRBJ2-5; D unresolved. Germline V gives CDR1 SGDLS, CDR2 YYNGEE. Trimming removed 4 bases from V and 5 bases from J, with 9 bases in between. The CDR3 extends over 12 amino acids. CDR3 sequence: CASSRQGETQYF. The CDR3 DNA follows: TGTGCCAGCAGCCGCCAAGGGGAGACCCAGTACTTC.